The 26 T cell receptor beta chains given below trace back to one sample, sequenced in a study of cytotoxic CD8 clonotypes in ibrutinib-treated CLL. Assay: immunoSEQ multiplex PCR; the TCRdb copy retains only in-frame clones and omits some. Among over 45,000 clones listed, roughly 50% were seen once. Sequencing was performed on PBMCs, taken after 24 months of ibrutinib treatment. These receptors all stem from a human donor with chronic lymphocytic leukemia.

The chain couples TRBV5-6 to TRBJ2-7, with D unclear. Trimming took off 1 base at V and 6 bases at J, with 20 bases between the two ends. Germline V gene data show CDR1 as SGHDT and CDR2 as YYEEEE. The CDR3 is made up of 16 amino acids. The DNA for the CDR3 is TGTGCCAGCAGCTTGAGCGCCGCGTGGCTGCGTACCGAGCAGTACGTC. Translated, it gives CASSLSAAWLRTEQYV.

This sequence joins TRBV7-8 and TRBJ1-5; no firm D call. Trimming left V 5 bases short and J 5 bases short, with 16 bases between. Germline V gene sequence: CDR1 SGHVS, CDR2 FQNEAQ. CDR3 length: 15 residues. This CDR3 is CASSQDGQSYQPQHF. DNA for the CDR3: TGTGCCAGCAGCCAGGACGGGCAATCATATCAGCCCCAGCATTTT.

The J gene is TRBJ1-2, the V gene TRBV28, with no clear D. Trimming pared 6 bases from V and 4 bases from J, leaving 6 bases between. This CDR3 region has 11 residues. Germline loops: CDR1 MDHEN, CDR2 SYDVKM. CDR3 region: CASRSTYGYTF. The CDR3, as DNA: TGTGCCAGCAGGTCCACCTATGGCTACACCTTC.

This clone was found a few times. The chain has TRBV7-9 and TRBJ2-1; possible D gene TRBD2, 5 bases. Deletions cut 4 bases from V and 3 bases from J, with 7 bases between. The germline V gene encodes CDR1 SEHNR and CDR2 FQNEAQ (reference sequence). The CDR3 consists of 13 residues. As DNA, the CDR3 is TGTGCCAGCAGCTCCCGGGACTACAATGAGCAGTTCTTC. Translating it yields CASSSRDYNEQFF.

The CDR3 DNA is TGTGCCAGTAGTAACCAGCAGGGTCCCACAGATACGCAGTATTTT. It codes for CASSNQQGPTDTQYF. The gene calls are TRBV19 and TRBJ2-3, with D perhaps matching TRBD1 (5 bases). V shed 4 bases and J shed 2 bases, with 13 bases lying between them. Germline loops: CDR1 LNHDA, CDR2 SQIVND (reference sequence). The CDR3 loop spans 15 amino acids.

This clone appeared many times. The V and J genes are TRBV18 and TRBJ2-7, with 12 bases that match TRBD2. Germline CDR1 is KGHSH and CDR2 is LQKENI. This CDR3 has 15 amino acids. Losses at the gene ends were 3 bases for V and 7 bases for J; bases not matched to a gene: 7. The CDR3 loop is CASSPWTSGIREQYF. The CDR3 DNA follows: TGTGCCAGCTCACCTTGGACTAGCGGGATCCGGGAGCAGTACTTC.

The chain couples TRBV6-1 to TRBJ1-2; the D is unclear. The germline V and J ends were trimmed by 3 bases and 14 bases, with 10 bases remaining between them. The CDR3 totals 10 residues. Germline V gene sequence: CDR1 MNHNS, CDR2 SASEGT. The CDR3 spells CASSELRQTF. In nucleotides, the CDR3 is TGTGCCAGCAGTGAGTTGAGACAAACCTTC.

The rearrangement links TRBV6-6 to TRBJ2-7; a weak D match, TRBD1 (8 bases). The CDR3 extends over 13 amino acids. The germline V and J ends were trimmed by 6 bases and 4 bases, with 13 bases remaining between them. The germline CDR1 and CDR2 sequences are MNHNY and SVGAGI (reference sequence). CDR3 in DNA: TGTGCCAGCAGAGCGGGACAGGAGTACGAGCAGTACTTC. Amino acid sequence: CASRAGQEYEQYF.

This chain links TRBV27 with TRBJ2-3, with D tentatively TRBD1 or TRBD2 (5 bases each). The V end lost 10 bases, the J end lost 0 bases, and 14 bases lay between the germline ends. The CDR3 length is 14 residues. Germline V gene sequence: CDR1 MNHEY, CDR2 SMNVEV (reference sequence). This chain's CDR3 is CAISPGLSTDTQYF. CDR3 DNA: TGTGCCATTTCTCCGGGGCTTAGCACAGATACGCAGTATTTT.

This clone was counted many times. This sequence joins TRBV2 and TRBJ1-2; D is unresolved. CDR3 length: 14 amino acids. V gave up 4 bases and J gave up 6 bases, with 15 bases separating them. CDR1 and CDR2 (germline): SNHLY, FYNNEI. The CDR3 here is CASSAGVSWNGYTF. In nucleotides, the CDR3 is TGTGCCAGCAGTGCCGGGGTTTCCTGGAATGGCTACACCTTC. Drawing the rest from reference TRBV2 and TRBJ1-2, the complete variable domain is EPEVTQTPSHQVTQMGQEVILRCVPISNHLYFYWYRQILGQKVEFLVSFYNNEISEKSEIFDDQFSVERPDGSNFTLKIRSTKLEDSAMYFCASSAGVSWNGYTFGSGTRLTVV.

The V gene is TRBV27, the J gene TRBJ1-1; D remains unclear. The CDR3 spans 14 residues. From germline, CDR1 is MNHEY and CDR2 SMNVEV (reference sequence). V was trimmed by 8 bases and J by 1 base, leaving 14 bases between them. The CDR3 region has the DNA TGTGCCAGCCGAATTAGAGGAGGGAACACTGAAGCTTTCTTT. This translates into CASRIRGGNTEAFF.

The sample holds one count of this clone. This chain uses TRBV5-4 with TRBJ1-1; D is unclear. The CDR3 covers 12 residues. Germline CDR1 is SGHNT and CDR2 is YYREEE (reference sequence). The germline V and J ends were trimmed by 4 bases and 9 bases, with 13 bases remaining between them. The CDR3 reads CASSADPSKAFF. The CDR3, as DNA: TGTGCCAGCAGCGCGGACCCAAGCAAAGCTTTCTTT.

The sample holds many counts of this clone. The gene calls are TRBV18 and TRBJ2-5; TRBD2 matches 8 bases. The V gene end was trimmed by 3 bases and the J gene end by 2 bases; junction bases not matched to a gene: 5. Germline loops: CDR1 KGHSH, CDR2 LQKENI. There are 15 residues in the CDR3. DNA of the CDR3: TGTGCCAGCTCACCGTCCCGGGGGGGACAAGAGACCCAGTACTTC. Encoded protein: CASSPSRGGQETQYF.

There are a few counts of this clone. This chain links TRBV5-1 with TRBJ2-5; TRBD2 is a possible D gene (6 bases). The CDR3 is 15 residues long. The ends were cut back, 0 bases at V and 5 bases at J, with 14 bases in the middle. Germline V gene sequence: CDR1 SGHRS, CDR2 YFSETQ. The CDR3 DNA sequence: TGCGCCAGCAGCTTGGCGGGGGTGGGATCTGAGACCCAGTACTTC. Translated: CASSLAGVGSETQYF.

This clone is medium-sized within its sample. The rearrangement joins TRBV19 to TRBJ2-1, with 8 bases identical to TRBD2. V gave up 6 bases and J gave up 4 bases; unmatched junction bases: 2. CDR1 and CDR2 from the germline V gene are LNHDA and SQIVND (reference sequence). The CDR3 is 13 amino acids. CDR3 DNA sequence: TGTGCCAGTAGACTAGCGGCTTACAATGAGCAGTTCTTC. Translation: CASRLAAYNEQFF. The full variable domain, completed using reference TRBV19 and TRBJ2-1, is DGGITQSPKYLFRKEGQNVTLSCEQNLNHDAMYWYRQDPGQGLRLIYYSQIVNDFQKGDIAEGYSVSREKKESFPLTVTSAQKNPTAFYLCASRLAAYNEQFFGPGTRLTVL.

This clone ranks as medium-sized. The genes are TRBV7-2 and TRBJ1-5, with a tentative D call TRBD1 (5 bases). Trimming took 3 bases from V and 8 from J, leaving 14 bases between them. This CDR3 spans 14 amino acids. Germline CDR1 reads SGHTA; CDR2 reads FQGNSA. The chain's CDR3 is CASSFNRFFEPQHF. As DNA, the CDR3 is TGTGCCAGCAGCTTTAACAGGTTTTTTGAGCCCCAGCATTTT.

The chain is built from TRBV7-8 and TRBJ2-2, with unresolved D. Trimming pared 1 base from V and 6 bases from J, leaving 9 bases between. The CDR3 sequence is 14 residues long. The V gene's germline CDR1 is SGHVS and CDR2 FQNEAQ. Here the CDR3 DNA reads TGTGCCAGCAGCTTAGGCCCCAAGTCCGGGGAGCTGTTTTTT. Translation: CASSLGPKSGELFF.

The CDR3 region has the DNA TGTGCCAGCTCACCTAACTCGGACGGGACCCAGTACTTC. This gives the protein CASSPNSDGTQYF. The genes are TRBV18 and TRBJ2-5; the D is unclear. The germline V gene encodes CDR1 KGHSH and CDR2 LQKENI. CDR3 length: 13 amino acids. The V end lost 3 bases, the J end lost 7 bases, and 12 bases lay between the germline ends.

The chain combines TRBV19 with TRBJ1-1; D is ambiguous. Per germline, CDR1 LNHDA and CDR2 SQIVND (reference sequence). CDR3 size: 14 residues. V was clipped by 2 bases and J by 6 bases, with 13 bases between them. As DNA, the CDR3 is TGTGCCAGTAGTATAAGAGGGCAAGGGCCTGAAGCTTTCTTT. Translating gives CASSIRGQGPEAFF.

The chain recombines TRBV4-1 with TRBJ2-2; TRBD2 is a possible D gene (5 bases). There are 18 residues in the CDR3. Trimming took off 1 base at V and 3 bases at J, with 18 bases between the two ends. Germline V gene sequence: CDR1 MGHRA, CDR2 YSYEKL. The CDR3 DNA is TGCGCCAGCAGCCAAGGTGCACCTGAGGACTCCCACACCGGGGAGCTGTTTTTT. Its protein is CASSQGAPEDSHTGELFF.

The chain joins TRBV14 to TRBJ2-2, with D perhaps being TRBD1 or TRBD2 (6 bases each). CDR3 length: 18 amino acids. V shed 2 bases and J shed 0 bases, with 16 bases lying between them. From germline, CDR1 is SGHDN and CDR2 FVKESK. In DNA, the CDR3 is TGTGCCAGCAGCCAAAGGGCCTGGGGGGCCTCGAACACCGGGGAGCTGTTTTTT. The encoded protein is CASSQRAWGASNTGELFF.

This chain uses TRBV11-2 with TRBJ1-2; D unclear. CDR1 is SGHAT, CDR2 FQNNGV, per germline. The germline V and J ends were trimmed by 3 bases and 2 bases, with 13 bases remaining between them. The CDR3 loop spans 15 amino acids. The CDR3 sequence is CASSFRPNINYGYTF. The CDR3 DNA reads as TGTGCCAGCAGCTTTCGACCCAACATAAACTATGGCTACACCTTC.

V usage is TRBV9 and J usage is TRBJ2-7; the match to TRBD2 covers 9 bases. CDR1 and CDR2 from the germline V gene are SGDLS and YYNGEE. With V trimmed by 6 bases and J by 7 bases, 11 bases remained unmatched. This CDR3 contains 14 residues. Here the CDR3 reads CASKEGLALGEQYF. DNA of the CDR3: TGTGCCAGCAAAGAGGGACTAGCCCTCGGTGAGCAGTACTTC.

This sequence joins TRBV19 and TRBJ2-7; TRBD1 is a possible D gene (5 bases). Germline V gene sequence: CDR1 LNHDA, CDR2 SQIVND (reference sequence). Trimming took 3 bases from V and 7 from J, leaving 10 bases between them. The CDR3 is 12 amino acids. CDR3: CASSISGKEQYV. The CDR3 DNA reads TGTGCCAGTAGTATCTCAGGGAAAGAGCAGTACGTC.

This clone was counted at least ten times. The V call is TRBV29-1, the J call TRBJ1-3; a weak D match, TRBD1 (5 bases). Trimming took 6 bases from V and 4 from J, leaving 10 bases between them. Germline values: CDR1 SQVTM, CDR2 ANQGSEA. This CDR3 contains 12 residues. The chain's CDR3 is CSVREGGNTIYF. The CDR3 region has the DNA TGCAGCGTCAGGGAAGGAGGAAACACCATATATTTT.

This clone has at least ten counts. The rearrangement joins TRBV19 to TRBJ1-5; 8 bases line up with TRBD1. J lost 3 bases, V lost 6 bases, and 4 bases had no gene match. The CDR3 runs 14 residues. Per germline, CDR1 LNHDA and CDR2 SQIVND (reference sequence). The CDR3: CASSGQGSNQPQHF. The CDR3 DNA reads TGTGCCAGTAGCGGACAGGGCTCCAATCAGCCCCAGCATTTT.